One sample yielded the 28 T cell receptor beta chains listed below, sequenced in a study of blood T cell repertoires in COVID-19. Sequencing used immunoSEQ multiplex PCR; TCRdb keeps in-frame clones, though not all of them. The repertoire consists of approximately 300,000 clones, with 70% to 90% occurring once and the leading ten covering more than 9%. The sample comprised PBMCs or T cells enriched from blood (not recorded which). The receptors derive from a woman aged 18-29 years who had recovered from COVID-19.

The rearrangement joins TRBV18 to TRBJ2-5; TRBD1 agrees at 8 bases. V lost 4 bases and J lost 3; bases outside the gene matches: 4. Per the germline V gene, CDR1 is KGHSH and CDR2 is LQKENI. This CDR3 is built from 14 residues. CDR3 DNA: TGTGCCAGCTCACTTAACAGGGGGAAAGAGACCCAGTACTTC. Translation: CASSLNRGKETQYF.

The chain is built from TRBV7-2 and TRBJ1-6; a possible D gene is TRBD1 (6 bases). Per the germline V gene, CDR1 is SGHTA and CDR2 is FQGNSA. V lost 5 bases to trimming and J lost 6 bases, with 17 bases between them. The CDR3 is made up of 16 amino acids. The DNA for the CDR3 is TGTGCCAGCAGCCCCCCGCGGGGGCCAAGTAATTCACCCCTCCACTTT. Amino acids: CASSPPRGPSNSPLHF.

This clone has just a few counts. The chain recombines TRBV3-1 (or the pseudogene TRBV3-2) with TRBJ2-5; 9 bases are shared with TRBD1. The length of the CDR3 is 14 residues. Germline V gives CDR1 LGHDT, CDR2 YNNKEL (reference sequence). The V and J ends lost 6 bases and 5 bases, in that order; junction bases with no gene match: 7. The CDR3 reads CASSDTGGLETQYF. The CDR3 coding sequence is TGTGCCAGCAGTGATACAGGGGGCTTGGAGACCCAGTACTTC.

The V and J genes are TRBV9 and TRBJ2-3; D call uncertain. The CDR3 covers 14 residues. V was pared by 3 bases and J by 3 bases, with 11 bases between. CDR1 and CDR2 (germline): SGDLS, YYNGEE. The CDR3 loop reads CASSAMVETDTQYF. The CDR3 region has the DNA TGTGCCAGCAGCGCCATGGTAGAAACAGATACGCAGTATTTT.

The chain carries TRBV5-6 and TRBJ2-2; TRBD2 matches 13 bases. V dropped 3 bases and J dropped 6; count of bases not matched to a gene: 14. The CDR3 consists of 19 residues. Germline V gene sequence: CDR1 SGHDT, CDR2 YYEEEE. Written as DNA, the CDR3 is TGTGCCAGCAGCTCCTCCCTACTAGCGGGAGGGCCCGGGGCCGGGGAGCTGTTTTTT. Translated, it gives CASSSSLLAGGPGAGELFF.

In this sample, this clone turned up once. The chain employs TRBV11-2 and TRBJ1-4, with a tentative D call TRBD1 (5 bases). Germline V CDR1 and CDR2: SGHAT, FQNNGV. This CDR3 has 14 amino acids. The V and J ends lost 5 bases and 6 bases respectively, with 13 bases between them. The CDR3: CASSEGRGYEKLFF. DNA of the CDR3: TGTGCCAGCAGCGAAGGGAGGGGATATGAAAAACTGTTTTTT.

This chain connects TRBV11-2 to TRBJ2-1, with D tentatively TRBD1 (6 bases). Trimming shortened V by 4 bases and J by 6 bases, and 19 bases separated the two germline ends. The CDR3 runs 16 residues. From germline, CDR1 is SGHAT and CDR2 FQNNGV. CDR3 sequence (DNA): TGTGCCAGCAGCTCCAAACGTACTGGGGGCCGCAATGAGCAGTTCTTC. Amino acids: CASSSKRTGGRNEQFF. Drawing the rest from reference TRBV11-2 and TRBJ2-1, the complete variable domain is EAGVAQSPRYKIIEKRQSVAFWCNPISGHATLYWYQQILGQGPKLLIQFQNNGVVDDSQLPKDRFSAERLKGVDSTLKIQPAKLEDSAVYLCASSSKRTGGRNEQFFGPGTRLTVL.

The chain employs TRBV11-2 and TRBJ2-3; 13 bases fit TRBD2. Germline CDR1 and CDR2: SGHAT and FQNNGV. CDR3 length equals 16 residues. Trimming at V came to 5 bases and at J to 4 bases, leaving 6 bases not matched to a gene. The CDR3 coding sequence is TGTGCCAGCAGCCTCCGGACTAGCGGGAGCGCAGATACGCAGTATTTT. Its protein product is CASSLRTSGSADTQYF.

The CDR3 sequence is CASSITRGGPDTQYF. CDR3 coding DNA: TGTGCCAGTAGTATTACGCGGGGGGGCCCAGATACGCAGTATTTT. The chain has TRBV19 and TRBJ2-3; 9 bases align to TRBD2. Per the germline V gene, CDR1 is LNHDA and CDR2 is SQIVND (reference sequence). This CDR3 is built from 15 residues. The V segment lost 3 bases and the J segment 4 bases; nucleotides outside the gene matches: 5.

The chain has TRBV5-6 and TRBJ1-6; 9 bases match TRBD1. Trimming removed 1 base from V and 7 bases from J; junction bases left unmatched: 3. In germline, CDR1 is SGHDT, CDR2 YYEEEE. The CDR3 runs to 15 residues. CDR3 bases: TGTGCCAGCAGCTTGCGCGGACAGGGGAATTCACCCCTCCACTTT. Encoded protein: CASSLRGQGNSPLHF.

The chain recombines TRBV11-3 with TRBJ2-7, with D possibly matching TRBD1 (5 bases). The CDR3 is made up of 14 amino acids. The germline CDR1 and CDR2 sequences are SGHNT and YENEEA. The V and J ends lost 0 bases and 4 bases respectively, with 10 bases between them. The CDR3 is CASSLDPDSYEQYF. DNA for the CDR3: TGTGCCAGCAGCTTAGACCCTGACAGTTACGAGCAGTACTTC.

The gene calls are TRBV19 and TRBJ2-7, with 9 positions matching TRBD1. V lost 3 bases and J lost 3; bases outside the gene matches: 9. Germline CDR1 is LNHDA and CDR2 is SQIVND (reference sequence). There are 16 residues in the CDR3. The CDR3 nucleotides are TGTGCCAGTAGTATTTCCGGGACAGGGAATTTCTACGAGCAGTACTTC. Translated: CASSISGTGNFYEQYF.

The chain employs TRBV5-1 and TRBJ1-4; 9 bases map to TRBD1. The germline gives CDR1 SGHRS, CDR2 YFSETQ. Germline trimming cut 2 bases from V and 8 bases from J; bases unmatched to any gene: 4. CDR3 size: 14 residues. The DNA of the CDR3 is TGCGCCAGCAGCTTACGGACAGGGGAAGAAAAACTGTTTTTT. Amino acids: CASSLRTGEEKLFF. The whole variable domain, filled in from reference TRBV5-1 and TRBJ1-4, reads KAGVTQTPRYLIKTRGQQVTLSCSPISGHRSVSWYQQTPGQGLQFLFEYFSETQRNKGNFPGRFSGRQFSNSRSEMNVSTLELGDSALYLCASSLRTGEEKLFFGSGTQLSVL.

The rearrangement links TRBV3-1 (or the pseudogene TRBV3-2) to TRBJ2-3; D might be TRBD2 (7 bases). The CDR3 is made up of 15 amino acids. Trimming left V 0 bases short and J 7 bases short, with 14 bases between. Germline V CDR1 and CDR2: LGHDT, YNNKEL (reference sequence). The CDR3, as DNA: TGTGCCAGCAGCCAAGATAGAGGGGGGGCCAATACGCAGTATTTT. Translating gives CASSQDRGGANTQYF.

Of note for this clone: A read error may produce the germline difference seen at one junction end. This chain joins TRBV19 and TRBJ1-1, with D possibly matching TRBD1 (5 bases). Per the germline V gene, CDR1 is LNHDA and CDR2 is SQIVND (reference sequence). The length of the CDR3 is 15 residues. In nucleotides, the CDR3 is TGTGCCAGTAAAATCGCGGTCCGGGGGAACGCTGAAGCTTTCTTT. This sequence encodes CASKIAVRGNAEAFF.

The chain joins TRBV10-3 to TRBJ2-5; 8 nucleotides agree with TRBD2. CDR1 is ENHRY, CDR2 SYGVKD, per germline. This CDR3 contains 18 residues. The junction had 14 bases not matched to a gene; V was cut back by 0 bases and J by 5 bases. CDR3 protein: CAISESGGTSGPGETQYF. The DNA for the CDR3 is TGTGCCATCAGTGAGTCAGGGGGAACTAGCGGCCCTGGGGAGACCCAGTACTTC.

This chain joins TRBV5-1 and TRBJ1-1, with D tentatively TRBD1 (5 bases). Germline values: CDR1 SGHRS, CDR2 YFSETQ. The CDR3 extends over 12 amino acids. The V gene lost 3 bases and the J gene lost 9 bases, with 12 bases spanning the gap. CDR3 amino acids: CASSSMKGQAFF. In nucleotides, the CDR3 is TGCGCCAGCAGCTCGATGAAGGGGCAAGCTTTCTTT.

V and J are TRBV28 and TRBJ1-2; D gene unclear. V was pared by 5 bases and J by 0 bases, with 13 bases between. The CDR3 covers 15 residues. The germline CDR1 and CDR2 sequences are MDHEN and SYDVKM. The CDR3 DNA reads as TGTGCCAGCAGTCGGGGATGGGCCTCTAACTATGGCTACACCTTC. Its protein product is CASSRGWASNYGYTF.

The J gene is TRBJ2-5, the V gene TRBV20-1, with 9 bases lining up with TRBD2. Germline lookup yields CDR1 DFQATT and CDR2 SNEGSKA (reference sequence). The CDR3 spans 14 residues. J was trimmed by 5 bases and V by 3 bases; bases with no gene match: 7. The CDR3 here is CSASMASGIETQYF. The CDR3 DNA reads as TGCAGTGCTAGTATGGCTAGCGGGATCGAGACCCAGTACTTC.

This clone is a singleton in its sample. The chain carries TRBV18 and TRBJ2-3, with D possibly being TRBD2 (5 bases). The CDR3 sequence is 16 residues long. V shed 1 base and J shed 8 bases, with 19 bases lying between them. Per germline, CDR1 KGHSH and CDR2 LQKENI. CDR3 region: CASSPQSSRARGTQYF. The CDR3 nucleotides are TGTGCCAGCTCACCACAGAGTTCTAGGGCACGGGGTACGCAGTATTTT.

This clone was counted once. The chain links TRBV5-5 to TRBJ1-2, with D possibly TRBD1 on 5 matching bases. The CDR3 has 13 residues. With 3 bases removed from V and 7 bases from J, the gap between germline ends came to 13 bases. Germline assignment: CDR1 SGHKS and CDR2 YYEKEE (reference sequence). The CDR3: CASSSEGDRGYTF. The DNA for the CDR3 is TGTGCCAGCAGCTCGGAAGGGGATCGTGGCTACACCTTC.

The chain is built from TRBV6-2 or TRBV6-3 and TRBJ2-1; 9 bases map to TRBD2. The V segment lost 6 bases and the J segment 7 bases; nucleotides outside the gene matches: 13. The CDR3 spans 16 residues. Germline CDR1 and CDR2: MNHEY and SVGEGT. The CDR3 sequence: CASSKEGSGRENEQFF. The CDR3 nucleotides are TGTGCCAGCAGCAAAGAGGGTAGCGGGAGAGAAAATGAGCAGTTCTTC.

This clone was seen a single time. The chain carries TRBV19 and TRBJ2-3, with TRBD2 matching over 15 bases. The germline V gene has CDR1 LNHDA and CDR2 SQIVND (reference sequence). V lost 4 bases, J lost 6 bases, and 8 bases stayed unmatched. This CDR3 has 17 residues. The DNA of the CDR3 is TGTGCCAGTAGTAGGGACGGACTAGCGGGGGGGCGCGATACGCAGTATTTT. This codes for CASSRDGLAGGRDTQYF.

This rearrangement joins TRBV28 to TRBJ1-2, with D perhaps matching TRBD1 (6 bases). Per the germline V gene, CDR1 is MDHEN and CDR2 is SYDVKM. CDR3 length equals 16 residues. The V gene lost 4 bases and the J gene lost 8 bases, with 23 bases spanning the gap. The chain's CDR3 is CASSYSSPTGLRGYTF. As DNA, the CDR3 is TGTGCCAGCAGTTACTCAAGCCCAACAGGGCTTCGCGGCTACACCTTC.

The V gene is TRBV19, the J gene TRBJ2-1, with a tentative D call TRBD2 (5 bases). Germline V CDR1 and CDR2: LNHDA, SQIVND (reference sequence). The CDR3 has 16 amino acids. V lost 5 bases and J lost 4, with 18 bases in between. The CDR3 protein is CASSAPWSGGYNEQFF. The DNA for the CDR3 is TGTGCCAGTAGTGCCCCATGGTCCGGCGGGTACAATGAGCAGTTCTTC.

This chain links TRBV28 with TRBJ1-1, with D perhaps TRBD1 (5 bases). The CDR3 is 13 amino acids. Germline CDR1 is MDHEN and CDR2 is SYDVKM. The V end was cut by 4 bases, the J end by 5 bases, with 11 bases between. CDR3 bases: TGTGCCAGCAGTTCGGGGGGGACGACTGAAGCTTTCTTT. Its translation is CASSSGGTTEAFF.

The rearrangement links TRBV13 to TRBJ2-1, with D perhaps matching TRBD2 (6 bases). The CDR3 runs to 13 residues. The germline gives CDR1 PRHDT, CDR2 FYEKMQ (reference sequence). Trimming left V 5 bases short and J 9 bases short, with 14 bases between. The CDR3: CASSLGTASEQFF. In DNA, the CDR3 is TGTGCCAGCAGCCTCGGGACTGCCAGTGAGCAGTTCTTC.

The V call is TRBV4-2, the J call TRBJ2-3, with TRBD2 matching 8 bases. Germline V lookup: CDR1 LGHNA, CDR2 YNFKEQ. The CDR3 covers 17 residues. With V trimmed by 0 bases and J by 4 bases, 9 bases remained unmatched. CDR3 in DNA: TGTGCCAGCAGCCAAGAGAAAAACGGGGGGGCCCCAGATACGCAGTATTTT. Residues: CASSQEKNGGAPDTQYF.